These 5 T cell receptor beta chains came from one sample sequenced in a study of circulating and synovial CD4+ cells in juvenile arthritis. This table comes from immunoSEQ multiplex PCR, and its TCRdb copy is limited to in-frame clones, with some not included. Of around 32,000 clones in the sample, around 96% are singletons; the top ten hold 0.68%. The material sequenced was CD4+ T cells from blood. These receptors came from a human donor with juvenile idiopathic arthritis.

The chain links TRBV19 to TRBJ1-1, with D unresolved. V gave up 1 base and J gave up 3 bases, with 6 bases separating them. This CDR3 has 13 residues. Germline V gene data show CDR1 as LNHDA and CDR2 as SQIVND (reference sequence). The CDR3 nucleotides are TGTGCCAGTAGTATAGCCCCAGACACTGAAGCTTTCTTT. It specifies CASSIAPDTEAFF.

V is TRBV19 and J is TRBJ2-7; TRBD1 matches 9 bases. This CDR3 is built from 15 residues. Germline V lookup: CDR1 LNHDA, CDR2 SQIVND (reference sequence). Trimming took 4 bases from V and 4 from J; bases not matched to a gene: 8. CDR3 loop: CASSNGGQGRYEQYF. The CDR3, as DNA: TGTGCCAGTAGTAACGGAGGACAGGGGAGGTACGAGCAGTACTTC.

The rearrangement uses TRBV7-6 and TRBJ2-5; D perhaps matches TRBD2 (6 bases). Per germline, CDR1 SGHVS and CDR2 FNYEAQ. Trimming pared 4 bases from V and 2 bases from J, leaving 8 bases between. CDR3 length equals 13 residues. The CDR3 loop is CASSSGVQETQYF. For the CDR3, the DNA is TGTGCCAGCAGCTCGGGGGTTCAAGAGACCCAGTACTTC.

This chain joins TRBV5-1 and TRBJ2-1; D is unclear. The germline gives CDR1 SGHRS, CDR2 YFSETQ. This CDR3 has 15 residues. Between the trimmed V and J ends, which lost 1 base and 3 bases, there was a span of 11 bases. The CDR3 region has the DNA TGCGCCAGCAGCTTGCGCCAGGTATACTACAATGAGCAGTTCTTC. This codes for CASSLRQVYYNEQFF.

The CDR3 loop is CASSLAGQNYNEQFF. CDR3 DNA sequence: TGCGCCAGCAGCTTGGCGGGACAGAACTACAATGAGCAGTTCTTC. The rearrangement links TRBV5-1 to TRBJ2-1, with 7 bases lining up with TRBD1. Germline V gene lookup returns CDR1 SGHRS and CDR2 YFSETQ. The CDR3 contains 15 residues. V lost 0 bases and J lost 3; bases outside the gene matches: 3.